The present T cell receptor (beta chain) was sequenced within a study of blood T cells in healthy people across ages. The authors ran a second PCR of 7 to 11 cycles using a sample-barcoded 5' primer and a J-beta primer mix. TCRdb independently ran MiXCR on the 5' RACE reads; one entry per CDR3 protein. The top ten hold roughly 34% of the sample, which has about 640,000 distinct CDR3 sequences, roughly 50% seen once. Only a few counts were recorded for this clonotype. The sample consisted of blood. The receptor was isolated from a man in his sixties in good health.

CDR3 nucleotides: TGTGCCAGCAGCCAACGACTAGCCGGAAACATTCAGTACTTC. It yields the protein CASSQRLAGNIQYF. The chain is built from TRBV3-1 and TRBJ2-5, with 7 nucleotides matching TRBD2. Gene TRBJ2-4 matches the end of the DNA better, so the J call may be wrong. The CDR3 spans 14 residues. The germline gives CDR1 LGHDT, CDR2 YNNKEL (reference sequence).